A selection of T cell receptor beta chains follows, all from one sample in a study of blood T cells in healthy people across ages. Each CDR3 protein is one row after TCRdb ran MiXCR on the 5' RACE reads. Among approximately 940,000 distinct CDR3 sequences listed, 45% to 50% were seen once. The sample was blood. Receptor source: a man aged 30-40 years in good health. Both conserved end residues are part of each CDR3. Fields, in order: clone size, V gene, J gene, D gene, CDR3 protein, CDR3 DNA. A D gene is named only where the DNA matches it firmly. Clone size is shown for a subset of rows, as once, few, many or a class of expanded clone.

NA	TRBV4-2	TRBJ2-7	TRBD1	CASSQDNRGLDEQYF	TGTGCCAGCAGCCAAGATAACAGGGGGCTCGACGAGCAGTACTTC
many	TRBV5-1	TRBJ1-2	TRBD1	CASSAGQGGGYTF	TGCGCCAGCAGCGCGGGACAGGGTGGTGGCTACACCTTC
few	TRBV20-1	TRBJ2-3	NA	CSARDVASSGRDTQYF	TGCAGTGCTAGAGATGTGGCTAGCAGTGGTCGGGATACGCAGTATTTT
few	TRBV28	TRBJ2-7	NA	CASSLHSSYEQYF	TGTGCCAGCAGTTTACACAGCTCCTACGAGCAGTACTTC
NA	TRBV20-1	TRBJ2-1	TRBD1	CSASGTGVFSNEQFF	TGCAGTGCTAGCGGGACAGGGGTGTTCTCGAATGAGCAGTTCTTC
many	TRBV4-3	TRBJ2-1	TRBD2	CASSQDTAGSYNEQFF	TGCGCCAGCAGCCAAGATACAGCGGGGAGCTACAATGAGCAGTTCTTC
NA	TRBV5-8	TRBJ2-3	NA	CASSSRGSTQYF	TGTGCCAGCAGCTCTAGGGGCAGCACCCAGTATTTT
NA	TRBV5-5	TRBJ1-2	NA	CASSFQVTRVYGYTF	TGTGCCAGCAGCTTCCAGGTGACAAGAGTCTATGGCTACACCTTC
few	TRBV7-2	TRBJ2-3	TRBD2	CASSRRDYTDTQYF	TGTGCCAGCAGCCGTCGGGACTACACAGATACGCAGTATTTT
few	TRBV3-1	TRBJ2-5	TRBD1	CASKPGQSLQETQYF	TGTGCCAGCAAACCGGGACAGAGCCTCCAAGAGACCCAGTACTTC
few	TRBV25-1	TRBJ1-2	NA	CATAGPTPHYGYTF	TGTGCCACCGCCGGGCCGACTCCCCACTATGGCTACACCTTC
few	TRBV20-1	TRBJ2-2	NA	CSARDYLLNTGELFF	TGCAGTGCTAGGGACTACTTACTCAACACCGGGGAGCTGTTTTTT
NA	TRBV2	TRBJ2-3	TRBD1	CASSRIPGQGGTDTQYF	TGTGCCAGCAGCCGGATACCTGGACAGGGCGGCACAGATACGCAGTATTTT
NA	TRBV9	TRBJ2-2	NA	CASQDPNTGELFF	TGTGCCAGTCAGGACCCGAACACCGGGGAGCTGTTTTTT
few	TRBV6-2/TRBV6-3	TRBJ2-1	NA	CASSPGTGWNEQFF	TGTGCCAGCAGTCCCGGGACGGGGTGGAATGAGCAGTTCTTC
NA	TRBV5-1	TRBJ2-3	NA	CASSLGASLRTDTQYF	TGCGCCAGCAGCTTGGGGGCTAGCTTACGCACAGATACGCAGTATTTT
NA	TRBV29-1	TRBJ1-2	TRBD1	CSVGDRAGYTF	TGCAGCGTTGGGGACAGGGCGGGCTACACCTTC
many	TRBV14	TRBJ2-7	NA	CASSPINSYEQYF	TGTGCCAGCAGCCCTATTAACTCCTACGAGCAGTACTTC
NA	TRBV7-9	TRBJ2-2	NA	CASSLHGGPTGELFF	TGTGCCAGCAGCTTACACGGAGGGCCCACCGGGGAGCTGTTTTTT
NA	TRBV6-2/TRBV6-3	TRBJ2-3	NA	CASSYSRPQAADTQYF	TGTGCCAGCAGTTACTCGAGGCCCCAAGCGGCAGATACGCAGTATTTT
few	TRBV7-9	TRBJ2-1	NA	CASSLFDDEQFF	TGTGCCAGCAGCCTCTTCGACGATGAGCAGTTCTTC
few	TRBV10-3	TRBJ1-2	NA	CAIGGAEYGYTF	TGTGCCATCGGGGGGGCAGAGTATGGCTACACCTTC
NA	TRBV11-3	TRBJ2-7	TRBD2	CASSRLAGEFYNEQYF	TGTGCCAGCAGCAGACTAGCGGGGGAGTTCTACAATGAGCAGTACTTC
NA	TRBV6-5	TRBJ2-7	NA	CASSDQVTYEQYF	TGTGCCAGCAGTGACCAGGTTACCTACGAGCAGTACTTC
few	TRBV7-3	TRBJ2-3	NA	CASSLTGLGTDTQYF	TGTGCCAGCAGCTTAACCGGCCTCGGCACAGATACGCAGTATTTT
NA	TRBV7-2	TRBJ2-7	TRBD1	CASSPAGGPYEQYF	TGTGCCAGCAGCCCGGCAGGGGGCCCCTACGAGCAGTACTTC
many	TRBV7-9	TRBJ2-5	NA	CASSLVSGQETQYF	TGTGCCAGCAGCTTAGTATCGGGACAAGAGACCCAGTACTTC
NA	TRBV12-3/TRBV12-4	TRBJ2-1	TRBD1	CASRGTGNEQFF	TGTGCCAGCAGGGGGACAGGCAATGAGCAGTTCTTC
NA	TRBV5-1	TRBJ1-2	NA	CASSFEGINGYTF	TGCGCCAGCAGCTTTGAGGGCATCAATGGCTACACCTTC
many	TRBV7-2	TRBJ1-6	NA	CASSLARDNSPLHF	TGTGCCAGCAGCTTAGCCCGGGATAATTCACCCCTCCACTTT
few	TRBV4-3	TRBJ1-1	TRBD1	CASSPGQGAMNTEAFF	TGCGCCAGCAGCCCTGGACAGGGGGCCATGAACACTGAAGCTTTCTTT
NA	TRBV6-2/TRBV6-3	TRBJ1-2	TRBD1	CASIPRDRAGYTF	TGTGCCAGCATCCCCAGGGACAGGGCTGGCTACACCTTC
NA	TRBV18	TRBJ2-3	NA	CASSPSAGDTQYF	TGTGCCAGCTCACCATCTGCTGGAGATACGCAGTATTTT
NA	TRBV14	TRBJ2-2	TRBD2	CASSQTGTMNTGELFF	TGTGCCAGCAGCCAAACCGGGACTATGAACACCGGGGAGCTGTTTTTT
few	TRBV5-1	TRBJ2-1	NA	CASSLSGSGYNEQFF	TGCGCCAGCAGCTTGTCGGGTTCGGGTTACAATGAGCAGTTCTTC
NA	TRBV20-1	TRBJ2-2	TRBD2	CSASRTTGLAGEAGELFF	TGCAGTGCTAGCCGGACGACTGGGCTAGCGGGGGAGGCCGGGGAGCTGTTTTTT
once	TRBV6-1	TRBJ1-5	NA	CASTPRGVTPAGGHQPQHF	TGTGCCAGCACTCCTAGGGGGGTTACACCCGCAGGTGGGCATCAGCCCCAGCATTTT
NA	TRBV29-1	TRBJ2-1	TRBD1	CSVGTGPYNEQFF	TGCAGCGTTGGGACAGGGCCCTACAATGAGCAGTTCTTC
many	TRBV5-1	TRBJ2-7	TRBD1	CASSLVRGQHEQYF	TGCGCCAGCAGCTTGGTTAGGGGGCAACACGAGCAGTACTTC
NA	TRBV6-5	TRBJ1-5	NA	CASSYSAGNNQPQHF	TGTGCCAGCAGTTACTCGGCGGGGAACAATCAGCCCCAGCATTTT
NA	TRBV3-1	TRBJ1-1	NA	CASSRGGQLNTEAFF	TGTGCCAGCAGCCGCGGGGGCCAGCTGAACACTGAAGCTTTCTTT
NA	TRBV6-2/TRBV6-3	TRBJ1-5	NA	CASSPLRGSNQPQHF	TGTGCCAGCAGTCCCTTAAGGGGTAGCAATCAGCCCCAGCATTTT
few	TRBV28	TRBJ2-1	NA	CASQSSYNEQFF	TGTGCCAGCCAGAGCTCCTACAATGAGCAGTTCTTC
NA	TRBV5-1	TRBJ1-2	NA	CASSPVGGNYGYTF	TGCGCCAGCAGCCCGGTAGGGGGTAACTATGGCTACACCTTC
few	TRBV11-2	TRBJ1-4	NA	CASSLVTEEKLFF	TGTGCCAGCAGCTTAGTCACAGAGGAAAAACTGTTTTTT